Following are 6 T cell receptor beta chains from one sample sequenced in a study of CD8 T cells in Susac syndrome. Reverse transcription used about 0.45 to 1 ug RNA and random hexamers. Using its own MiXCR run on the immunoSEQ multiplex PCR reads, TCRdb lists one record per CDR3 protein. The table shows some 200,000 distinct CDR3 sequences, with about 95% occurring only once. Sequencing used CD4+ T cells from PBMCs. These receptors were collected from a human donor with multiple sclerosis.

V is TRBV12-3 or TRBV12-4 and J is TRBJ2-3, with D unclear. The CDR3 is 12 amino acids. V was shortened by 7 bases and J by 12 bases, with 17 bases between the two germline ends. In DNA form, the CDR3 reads TGTGCCAGCACCTGGTTGGCGGATCGTCAGTATTTT. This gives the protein CASTWLADRQYF.

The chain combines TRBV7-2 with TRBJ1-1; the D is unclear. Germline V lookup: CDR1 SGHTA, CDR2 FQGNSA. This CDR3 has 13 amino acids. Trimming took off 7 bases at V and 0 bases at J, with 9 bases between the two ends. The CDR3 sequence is CASKSQMNTEAFF. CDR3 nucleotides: TGTGCCAGCAAGAGCCAAATGAACACTGAAGCTTTCTTT. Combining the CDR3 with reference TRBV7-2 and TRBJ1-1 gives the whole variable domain GAGVSQSPSNKVTEKGKDVELRCDPISGHTALYWYRQSLGQGLEFLIYFQGNSAPDKSGLPSDRFSAERTGGSVSTLTIQRTQQEDSAVYLCASKSQMNTEAFFGQGTRLTVV.

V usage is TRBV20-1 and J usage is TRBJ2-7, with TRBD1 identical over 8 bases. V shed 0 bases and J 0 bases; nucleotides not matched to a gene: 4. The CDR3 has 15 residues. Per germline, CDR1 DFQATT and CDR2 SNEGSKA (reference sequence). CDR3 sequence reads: CSARDAQGASYEQYF. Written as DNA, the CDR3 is TGCAGTGCTAGAGATGCCCAGGGGGCCTCCTACGAGCAGTACTTC.

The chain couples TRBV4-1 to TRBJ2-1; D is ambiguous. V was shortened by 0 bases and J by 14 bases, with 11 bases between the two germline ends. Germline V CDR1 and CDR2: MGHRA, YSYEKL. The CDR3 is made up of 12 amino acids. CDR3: CASSQDIGKEFF. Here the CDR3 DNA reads TGCGCCAGCAGCCAAGATATAGGGAAGGAGTTCTTC.

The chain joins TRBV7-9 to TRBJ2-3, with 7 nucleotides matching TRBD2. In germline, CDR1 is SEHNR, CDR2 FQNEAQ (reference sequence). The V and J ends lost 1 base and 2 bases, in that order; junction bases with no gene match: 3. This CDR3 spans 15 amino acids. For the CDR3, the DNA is TGTGCCAGCAGCTTAGAAGGGAGGGCCACAGATACGCAGTATTTT. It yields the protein CASSLEGRATDTQYF.

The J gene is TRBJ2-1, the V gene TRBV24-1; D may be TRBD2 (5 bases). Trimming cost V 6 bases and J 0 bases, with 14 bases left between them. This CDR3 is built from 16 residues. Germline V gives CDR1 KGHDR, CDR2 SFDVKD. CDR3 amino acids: CATSPRWESSYNEQFF. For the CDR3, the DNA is TGTGCCACCAGTCCTCGGTGGGAGAGCTCCTACAATGAGCAGTTCTTC.